The T cell receptor (beta chain) under discussion was sequenced for a study of T-cell memory formation after mild COVID-19. This clonotype has more than one count but fewer than ten. Antigen specificity is unknown. From germline, CDR1 is SGHTA and CDR2 FQGNSA. Trimming cost V 2 bases and J 1 base, with 11 bases left between them. The CDR3 extends over 15 amino acids. General study results and limits: The study detected some responding clones in pre-infection memory, suggesting cross-reactive memory joined. Researchers could not confirm that second-wave clones peaking on day 37 targeted SARS-CoV-2. Mostly located in CM and EM were contracting CD4+ clones, with contracting CD8+ clones located in EMRA.

TCRdb analysed the 5' RACE reads with MiXCR anew, one entry per CDR3 protein. This table has tens of thousands of distinct CDR3 sequences, about 6% appearing once. This TCR was sampled from an adult who had mild COVID-19 (a few samples of this study predate the infection). Cell type and time point are not known. The sample comprised PBMCs or a T cell subset sorted from them (not recorded which). The chain employs TRBV7-2 and TRBJ1-1; D is unclear. The CDR3 DNA reads TGTGCCAGCAGCTTATCCAATCAATGGAACACTGAAGCTTTCTTT. This encodes CASSLSNQWNTEAFF.